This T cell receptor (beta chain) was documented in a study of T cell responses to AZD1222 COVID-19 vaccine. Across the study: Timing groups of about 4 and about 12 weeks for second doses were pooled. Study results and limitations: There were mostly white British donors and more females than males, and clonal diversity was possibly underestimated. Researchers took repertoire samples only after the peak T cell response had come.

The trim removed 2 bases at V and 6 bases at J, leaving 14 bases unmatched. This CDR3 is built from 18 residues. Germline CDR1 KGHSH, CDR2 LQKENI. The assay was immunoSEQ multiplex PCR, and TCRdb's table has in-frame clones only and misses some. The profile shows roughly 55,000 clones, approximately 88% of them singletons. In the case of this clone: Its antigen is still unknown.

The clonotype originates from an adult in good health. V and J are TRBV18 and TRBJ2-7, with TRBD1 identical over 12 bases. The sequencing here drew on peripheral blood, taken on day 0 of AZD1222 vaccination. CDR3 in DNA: TGTGCCAGCTCACCATCCCCGTGGGACAGGGGGCTTGGGGGCGAGCAGTACTTC. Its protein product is CASSPSPWDRGLGGEQYF.